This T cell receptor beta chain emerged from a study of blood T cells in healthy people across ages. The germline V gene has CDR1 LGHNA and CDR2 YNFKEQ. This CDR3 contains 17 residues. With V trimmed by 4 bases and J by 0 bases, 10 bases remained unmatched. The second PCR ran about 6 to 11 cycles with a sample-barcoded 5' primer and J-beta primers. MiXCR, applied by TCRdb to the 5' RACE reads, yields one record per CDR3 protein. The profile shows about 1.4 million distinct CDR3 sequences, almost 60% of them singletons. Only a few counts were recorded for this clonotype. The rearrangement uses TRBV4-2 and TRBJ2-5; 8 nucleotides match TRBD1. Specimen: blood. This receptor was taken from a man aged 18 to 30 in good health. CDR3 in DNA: TGTGCCAGCAGCCCGCCCCCGGGACAGGAAAACCAAGAGACCCAGTACTTC. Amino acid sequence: CASSPPPGQENQETQYF.